These 25 T cell receptor beta chains were sequenced from one sample in a study of blood T cell repertoires in COVID-19 (dated by TCRdb to 2020 to 2021). Libraries came from the immunoSEQ multiplex PCR assay. This is the immuneACCESS table as TCRdb keeps it, with only in-frame sequences that have V and J called. A part of the clones is gone; compared with another copy, unresolved V genes explain less than half, and the rest is unexplained. This sample lists 70,000 or so clones; 85% to 90% were detected once. Roughly 6.2% of the sample comes from the top ten. Sequenced sample: peripheral blood. The origin of the receptors is a woman older than 75 with active COVID-19.

J is TRBJ2-3 and V is TRBV5-4; 13 nucleotides align to TRBD2. This CDR3 is built from 15 residues. The V segment lost 4 bases and the J segment 8 bases; nucleotides outside the gene matches: 7. CDR1 is SGHNT and CDR2 is YYREEE in the germline V gene (reference sequence). The CDR3 sequence is CASSSRTSGSGTQYF. In nucleotides, the CDR3 is TGTGCCAGCAGCAGCCGGACTAGCGGGAGTGGTACGCAGTATTTT.

V is TRBV28 and J is TRBJ1-2; D perhaps matches TRBD1 (6 bases). Per germline, CDR1 MDHEN and CDR2 SYDVKM. The CDR3 totals 16 residues. Trimming took 4 bases from V and 5 from J, leaving 20 bases between them. The CDR3 bases are TGTGCCAGCAGTTCCTTGGGGGGGGCGCATCTGTATGGCTACACCTTC. Translation: CASSSLGGAHLYGYTF.

The chain couples TRBV29-1 to TRBJ2-5; D is perhaps TRBD2 (5 bases). Germline CDR1 reads SQVTM; CDR2 reads ANQGSEA. CDR3 length equals 12 residues. V lost 4 bases and J 7 bases, leaving 13 bases between the germline ends. The CDR3 protein is CSVGPGSRTQYF. The CDR3 DNA follows: TGCAGCGTTGGGCCGGGGTCTCGGACCCAGTACTTC.

The chain joins TRBV30 to TRBJ1-2; unclear D gene. Between the trimmed V and J ends, which lost 3 bases and 2 bases, there was a span of 4 bases. Germline V gene sequence: CDR1 GTSNPN, CDR2 SVGIG (reference sequence). The CDR3 is 11 amino acids. CDR3 DNA: TGTGCCTGGAGCAGGAACTATGGCTACACCTTC. It encodes CAWSRNYGYTF. Combining the CDR3 with reference TRBV30 and TRBJ1-2 gives the whole variable domain SQTIHQWPATLVQPVGSPLSLECTVEGTSNPNLYWYRQAAGRGLQLLFYSVGIGQISSEVPQNLSASRPQDRQFILSSKKLLLSDSGFYLCAWSRNYGYTFGSGTRLTVV.

CDR3 sequence (DNA): TGTGCCAGCAGCCCGGACAGGTACCAAGAGACCCAGTACTTC. Its protein product is CASSPDRYQETQYF. The chain uses TRBV3-1 (or the pseudogene TRBV3-2) and TRBJ2-5, with 7 bases aligning to TRBD1. Germline values: CDR1 LGHDT, CDR2 YNNKEL (reference sequence). Trimming cost V 4 bases and J 0 bases; bases outside gene matches: 2. This CDR3 spans 14 amino acids.

The V gene is TRBV6-5, the J gene TRBJ2-7, with 9 bases matching TRBD1. The CDR3 contains 14 residues. V was clipped by 5 bases and J by 2 bases; unmatched bases: 4. Germline assignment: CDR1 MNHEY and CDR2 SVGAGI. In nucleotides, the CDR3 is TGTGCCAGCAGTACGAGGACAGGGGCCTACGAGCAGTACTTC. This gives the protein CASSTRTGAYEQYF.

The chain carries TRBV30 and TRBJ1-1; D is unclear. The CDR3 is 14 residues long. CDR1 and CDR2 from the germline V gene are GTSNPN and SVGIG (reference sequence). The V and J ends lost 2 bases and 1 base respectively, with 11 bases between them. The CDR3 region has the DNA TGTGCCTGGAGTCCAGAACGAGGGAACACTGAAGCTTTCTTT. This gives the protein CAWSPERGNTEAFF.

The chain carries TRBV28 and TRBJ2-7; tentatively, D is TRBD1 (5 bases). CDR3 size: 13 residues. The V and J ends lost 4 bases and 2 bases respectively, with 9 bases between them. Germline V CDR1 and CDR2: MDHEN, SYDVKM. CDR3 bases: TGTGCCAGCAGTTACCCGGACACCTACGAGCAGTACTTC. Residues: CASSYPDTYEQYF.

The chain has TRBV6-2 or TRBV6-3 and TRBJ1-5, with D perhaps matching TRBD1 (6 bases). The germline V gene has CDR1 MNHEY and CDR2 SVGEGT. This CDR3 spans 18 amino acids. Deletions cut 2 bases from V and 6 bases from J, with 23 bases between. CDR3 bases: TGTGCCAGCAGTTACCTGGGAGGGACAACCACTTCAGGTCAGCCCCAGCATTTT. Amino acid sequence: CASSYLGGTTTSGQPQHF.

This clone was seen only once. CDR3 residues: CSVLGPGKAYTF. The CDR3 DNA sequence: TGCAGCGTCCTTGGGCCAGGGAAAGCGTACACCTTC. The chain combines TRBV29-1 with TRBJ1-2; weak D call: TRBD1 (5 bases). The V end was cut by 6 bases, the J end by 11 bases, with 19 bases between. This CDR3 region has 12 residues. Germline CDR1 is SQVTM and CDR2 is ANQGSEA.

The chain recombines TRBV5-1 with TRBJ1-2, with D possibly TRBD1 on 5 matching bases. Germline V gene lookup returns CDR1 SGHRS and CDR2 YFSETQ. The CDR3 is 15 residues long. V lost 4 bases, J lost 8 bases, and 21 bases lay in between. The CDR3 bases are TGCGCCAGCAGCCCCCCGCGGGAGGGGATTAGCGGCTACACCTTC. It yields the protein CASSPPREGISGYTF.

This chain links TRBV24-1 with TRBJ2-1; 8 positions agree with TRBD2. Germline CDR1 and CDR2: KGHDR and SFDVKD. Unmatched junction bases numbered 12, after V lost 4 bases and J lost 2 bases. This CDR3 is built from 18 residues. This CDR3 reads CATSETPHSGNPYNEQFF. The DNA of the CDR3 is TGTGCCACCAGTGAAACACCCCATAGCGGGAACCCCTACAATGAGCAGTTCTTC.

This chain joins TRBV11-1 and TRBJ2-1; TRBD1 matches 9 bases. CDR1 and CDR2 from the germline V gene are SGHAT and FQDESV (reference sequence). The CDR3 is 15 residues long. The ends lost 5 bases at V and 5 bases at J; junction bases unmatched: 7. CDR3 loop: CASSTGTGNDNEQFF. The DNA for the CDR3 is TGTGCCAGCAGCACCGGGACAGGGAACGACAATGAGCAGTTCTTC.

This chain links TRBV29-1 with TRBJ1-6, with 11 bases fitting TRBD1. Germline V gene data show CDR1 as SQVTM and CDR2 as ANQGSEA. This CDR3 is 13 amino acids long. V shed 4 bases, J shed 7 bases, and the junction held 0 bases outside the gene matches. The CDR3 region has the DNA TGCAGCGTTGGGACAGGGGGCAATTCACCCCTCCACTTT. It encodes CSVGTGGNSPLHF.

This clone was seen once. The V gene is TRBV28, the J gene TRBJ2-7; D might be TRBD1 (6 bases). The CDR3 spans 14 residues. Germline V gene sequence: CDR1 MDHEN, CDR2 SYDVKM. The germline V and J ends were trimmed by 1 base and 5 bases, with 12 bases remaining between them. CDR3 sequence (DNA): TGTGCCAGCAGTTTATTGGGGGCGGATGACGAGCAGTACTTC. This gives the protein CASSLLGADDEQYF.

The chain carries TRBV4-3 and TRBJ2-1; 10 bases are a match to TRBD2. Germline CDR1 and CDR2: LGHNA and YSLEER. The junction had 4 bases not matched to a gene; V was cut back by 1 base and J by 4 bases. The CDR3 has 16 amino acids. The chain's CDR3 is CASSQVGAGGYNEQFF. The CDR3, as DNA: TGCGCCAGCAGCCAAGTAGGAGCGGGAGGGTACAATGAGCAGTTCTTC.

J is TRBJ2-7 and V is TRBV4-1, with TRBD2 as a possible D gene (6 bases). Trimming stripped 0 bases from V and 3 bases from J, with 6 bases between. The CDR3 is made up of 13 amino acids. CDR1 MGHRA and CDR2 YSYEKL come from the germline V gene. The CDR3 loop is CASSQEGGYEQYF. In DNA form, the CDR3 reads TGCGCCAGCAGCCAAGAGGGGGGCTACGAGCAGTACTTC.

The J gene is TRBJ2-5, the V gene TRBV30, with 8 positions matching TRBD1. V trimming: 6 bases; J trimming: 1 base; junction bases outside the gene matches: 4. The CDR3 is 13 amino acids. The germline gives CDR1 GTSNPN, CDR2 SVGIG (reference sequence). The CDR3: CACTGTGQETQYF. CDR3 nucleotides: TGTGCCTGTACCGGGACAGGCCAAGAGACCCAGTACTTC.

The V and J genes are TRBV2 and TRBJ2-1; 7 nucleotides agree with TRBD1. The junction had 9 bases not matched to a gene; V was cut back by 2 bases and J by 5 bases. Germline V CDR1 and CDR2: SNHLY, FYNNEI. The CDR3 runs 16 residues. The CDR3 spells CASSERRTGYNNEQFF. DNA for the CDR3: TGTGCCAGCAGTGAAAGACGGACAGGCTACAACAATGAGCAGTTCTTC. Using reference TRBV2 and TRBJ2-1 for the parts outside the CDR3, the full variable domain is EPEVTQTPSHQVTQMGQEVILRCVPISNHLYFYWYRQILGQKVEFLVSFYNNEISEKSEIFDDQFSVERPDGSNFTLKIRSTKLEDSAMYFCASSERRTGYNNEQFFGPGTRLTVL.

J is TRBJ2-7 and V is TRBV6-2 or TRBV6-3, with D unclear. In germline, CDR1 is MNHEY, CDR2 SVGEGT. Trimming stripped 4 bases from V and 2 bases from J, with 12 bases between. The CDR3 covers 14 residues. CDR3 DNA sequence: TGTGCCAGCAGTTTTCATAACAGACCCTACGAGCAGTACTTC. Its translation is CASSFHNRPYEQYF.

V is TRBV7-3 and J is TRBJ1-6, with 8 bases that match TRBD1. The CDR3 has 15 residues. Trimming at V came to 5 bases and at J to 6 bases, leaving 6 bases not matched to a gene. The germline V gene has CDR1 SGHTA and CDR2 FQGTGA. CDR3 DNA: TGTGCCAGCAGCCTCGACAGGGGAGGTAATTCACCCCTCCACTTT. Its protein is CASSLDRGGNSPLHF.

This clone was seen just once. The chain links TRBV25-1 to TRBJ2-1, with 8 bases matching TRBD1. V trimming: 4 bases; J trimming: 11 bases; junction bases outside the gene matches: 4. This CDR3 comprises 12 residues. Looked up from germline, CDR1 is MGHDK and CDR2 is SYGVNS. This chain's CDR3 is CASSATGGKQFF. In nucleotides, the CDR3 is TGTGCCAGCAGTGCTACAGGGGGTAAGCAGTTCTTC.

Written as DNA, the CDR3 is TGTGCCAGCAGGACTCAGGGCGATGGAAACACCATATATTTT. The encoded protein is CASRTQGDGNTIYF. This sequence joins TRBV28 and TRBJ1-3, with TRBD1 as a possible D gene (5 bases). The germline V gene encodes CDR1 MDHEN and CDR2 SYDVKM. V lost 6 bases and J 3 bases, leaving 12 bases between the germline ends. The CDR3 is made up of 14 amino acids. The full variable domain, with the rest looked up from reference TRBV28 and TRBJ1-3, is DVKVTQSSRYLVKRTGEKVFLECVQDMDHENMFWYRQDPGLGLRLIYFSYDVKMKEKGDIPEGYSVSREKKERFSLILESASTNQTSMYLCASRTQGDGNTIYFGEGSWLTVV.

The chain uses TRBV28 and TRBJ2-7; D is possibly TRBD2 (6 bases). The CDR3 extends over 15 amino acids. Trimming removed 3 bases at V and 0 bases at J, with 12 bases between. CDR1 and CDR2 from the germline V gene are MDHEN and SYDVKM. The CDR3 loop reads CASSLGGASSYEQYF. The CDR3 nucleotides read TGTGCCAGCAGTTTGGGCGGGGCAAGCTCCTACGAGCAGTACTTC.

The chain couples TRBV9 to TRBJ1-2, with TRBD1 identical over 10 bases. With V trimmed by 0 bases and J by 8 bases, 19 bases remained unmatched. The CDR3 runs to 19 residues. CDR1 and CDR2 (germline): SGDLS, YYNGEE. The CDR3 nucleotides are TGTGCCAGCAGCGTAGCAAGGGGCCGTGGGACAGGGGATTCGGGCGGCTACACCTTC. It translates to CASSVARGRGTGDSGGYTF.